Listed below are T cell receptor beta chains from one sample, sequenced in a study of blood T cell repertoires in COVID-19. TCRdb keeps only in-frame clones here, not all; method: immunoSEQ multiplex PCR. The sample shows 150,000 to 200,000 clones, more than 75% of them seen only once. The specimen sequenced was peripheral blood. These receptors originate from a woman aged 65 to 85 with acute or convalescent COVID-19. CDR3s include the opening cysteine and the closing phenylalanine or tryptophan. D genes are given only for firm matches. Some rows have no size entry. The others give once, few or many, or a class for an expanded clone.

size | J | D | V | CDR3 | DNA
. | TRBJ1-5 | TRBD1 | TRBV9 | CASSAGQVNQPQHF | TGTGCCAGCAGCGCGGGACAGGTAAATCAGCCCCAGCATTTT
. | TRBJ1-5 | TRBD1 | TRBV19 | CASGGTGGNQPQHF | TGTGCCAGTGGGGGGACAGGCGGGAATCAGCCCCAGCATTTT
. | TRBJ2-7 | TRBD2 | TRBV6-2/TRBV6-3 | CASSRTSGAYEQYF | TGTGCCAGCAGCCGGACTAGCGGGGCCTACGAGCAGTACTTC
. | TRBJ1-5 | . | TRBV4-1 | CASSSGAGNQPQHF | TGCGCCAGCAGCTCGGGAGCCGGCAATCAGCCCCAGCATTTT
once | TRBJ2-3 | . | TRBV5-4 | CASSLDPGPGADTQYF | TGTGCCAGCAGCTTGGACCCAGGTCCGGGGGCAGATACGCAGTATTTT
. | TRBJ1-2 | TRBD1 | TRBV3-1/TRBV3-2 | CASSRAGGYGYTF | TGTGCCAGCAGCCGAGCAGGGGGCTATGGCTACACCTTC
few | TRBJ1-2 | TRBD1 | TRBV29-1 | CSVPHQGARGYTF | TGCAGCGTCCCCCATCAGGGGGCGCGGGGCTACACCTTC
few | TRBJ2-2 | . | TRBV6-4 | CASSASPGTGELFF | TGTGCCAGCAGTGCATCCCCCGGCACCGGGGAGCTGTTTTTT
. | TRBJ1-1 | . | TRBV7-2 | CASSLGGTLYEAFF | TGTGCCAGCAGCTTAGGTGGGACACTATATGAAGCTTTCTTT
. | TRBJ1-1 | . | TRBV7-9 | CASRNMNTEAFF | TGTGCCAGCAGGAACATGAACACTGAAGCTTTCTTT
. | TRBJ1-3 | . | TRBV30 | CAATFASLGSGNTIYF | TGTGCCGCCACATTTGCCTCTCTTGGTTCTGGAAACACCATATATTTT
. | TRBJ1-3 | . | TRBV24-1 | CATSARGNTIYF | TGTGCCACCAGTGCCCGGGGAAACACCATATATTTT
. | TRBJ2-1 | TRBD2 | TRBV7-9 | CASSFPSGGASYNEQFF | TGTGCCAGCAGCTTCCCCAGCGGGGGGGCCTCCTACAATGAGCAGTTCTTC
. | TRBJ1-2 | TRBD1 | TRBV4-3 | CASSQEEGTVYGYTF | TGCGCCAGCAGCCAAGAAGAGGGGACAGTCTATGGCTACACCTTC
. | TRBJ1-1 | . | TRBV18 | CASSGATRRNTEAFF | TGTGCCAGCTCAGGGGCGACTCGTAGGAACACTGAAGCTTTCTTT
. | TRBJ2-2 | . | TRBV15 | CATSPNTGELFF | TGTGCCACCAGCCCAAACACCGGGGAGCTGTTTTTT
. | TRBJ2-5 | . | TRBV6-1 | CASSEGLDGGKTQYF | TGTGCCAGCAGTGAAGGGCTTGATGGGGGGAAGACCCAGTACTTC
. | TRBJ1-1 | . | TRBV11-2 | CASSLIGGSNTEAFF | TGTGCCAGCAGCTTAATCGGCGGTTCGAACACTGAAGCTTTCTTT
once | TRBJ1-5 | . | TRBV10-3 | CAISDEGRRNQPQHF | TGTGCCATCAGTGATGAGGGGAGGAGGAATCAGCCCCAGCATTTT
. | TRBJ1-3 | . | TRBV5-1 | CASSLASSRAGNTIYF | TGCGCCAGCAGCTTGGCCTCAAGCAGGGCTGGAAACACCATATATTTT
. | TRBJ2-2 | . | TRBV5-4 | CASTTANTGELFF | TGTGCCAGCACGACAGCAAACACCGGGGAGCTGTTTTTT
. | TRBJ1-1 | . | TRBV29-1 | CSVESGLEAFF | TGCAGCGTTGAGTCTGGGCTTGAAGCTTTCTTT
. | TRBJ2-5 | TRBD2 | TRBV5-1 | CASSLEASGSGETQYF | TGCGCCAGCAGCTTGGAGGCTAGCGGGAGTGGAGAGACCCAGTACTTC
. | TRBJ1-1 | TRBD1 | TRBV4-2 | CASSQQGADTEAFF | TGTGCCAGCAGCCAACAGGGGGCGGACACTGAAGCTTTCTTT
. | TRBJ2-7 | TRBD1 | TRBV7-2 | CASREPTGSLEQYF | TGTGCCAGCAGGGAACCGACAGGGAGCCTCGAGCAGTACTTC
. | TRBJ2-7 | TRBD2 | TRBV7-2 | CASSLVAGVSEQYF | TGTGCCAGCAGCTTAGTTGCGGGAGTATCCGAGCAGTACTTC
few | TRBJ1-5 | . | TRBV28 | CASSPHMGGNQPQHF | TGTGCCAGCAGTCCCCACATGGGAGGCAATCAGCCCCAGCATTTT
. | TRBJ2-7 | . | TRBV7-9 | CASSLLSGSYEQYF | TGTGCCAGCAGCTTACTCAGCGGTTCCTACGAGCAGTACTTC
once | TRBJ2-7 | . | TRBV24-1 | CATSDRDNPYEQYF | TGTGCCACCAGTGATAGGGACAATCCCTACGAGCAGTACTTC
. | TRBJ1-2 | . | TRBV6-5 | CASSYSEAKLGYTF | TGTGCCAGCAGTTACTCGGAGGCAAAACTGGGCTACACCTTC
. | TRBJ1-2 | . | TRBV5-1 | CASSLAAAGDGYTF | TGCGCCAGCAGCTTGGCCGCGGCAGGGGATGGCTACACCTTC
. | TRBJ2-3 | . | TRBV27 | CASSLFPQQATDTQYF | TGTGCCAGCAGTTTATTTCCCCAACAGGCCACAGATACGCAGTATTTT
. | TRBJ1-1 | . | TRBV12-3/TRBV12-4 | CASNHGGEAFF | TGTGCCAGCAACCACGGGGGTGAAGCTTTCTTT
. | TRBJ2-5 | TRBD2 | TRBV25-1 | CASSEGLAPEETQYF | TGTGCCAGCAGTGAAGGACTAGCGCCAGAAGAGACCCAGTACTTC
once | TRBJ2-2 | TRBD2 | TRBV7-3 | CASSETSGSTGELFF | TGTGCCAGCAGCGAGACTAGCGGGAGCACCGGGGAGCTGTTTTTT
once | TRBJ2-7 | TRBD1 | TRBV5-1 | CASSWDRLMYEQYF | TGCGCCAGCAGCTGGGACAGGCTGATGTACGAGCAGTACTTC
. | TRBJ1-1 | . | TRBV5-1 | CASSLASGLDTEAFF | TGCGCCAGCAGCTTGGCCTCAGGTCTTGACACTGAAGCTTTCTTT
. | TRBJ2-1 | . | TRBV11-2 | CASSFTGKGWSYNEQFF | TGTGCCAGCAGCTTTACAGGGAAAGGTTGGTCCTACAATGAGCAGTTCTTC
. | TRBJ1-1 | TRBD1 | TRBV6-2/TRBV6-3 | CASSYPGTGSAEAFF | TGTGCCAGCAGTTACCCCGGGACAGGGTCGGCTGAAGCTTTCTTT
. | TRBJ1-1 | . | TRBV6-5 | CASSYRRGASGTEAFF | TGTGCCAGCAGTTACCGGCGGGGGGCCTCGGGCACTGAAGCTTTCTTT
. | TRBJ2-2 | . | TRBV4-3 | CASSPGGLGTGELFF | TGCGCCAGCAGCCCTGGAGGTTTAGGCACCGGGGAGCTGTTTTTT
. | TRBJ1-5 | TRBD1 | TRBV6-4 | CASSERQGVINQPQHF | TGTGCCAGCAGCGAACGACAGGGTGTGATTAATCAGCCCCAGCATTTT